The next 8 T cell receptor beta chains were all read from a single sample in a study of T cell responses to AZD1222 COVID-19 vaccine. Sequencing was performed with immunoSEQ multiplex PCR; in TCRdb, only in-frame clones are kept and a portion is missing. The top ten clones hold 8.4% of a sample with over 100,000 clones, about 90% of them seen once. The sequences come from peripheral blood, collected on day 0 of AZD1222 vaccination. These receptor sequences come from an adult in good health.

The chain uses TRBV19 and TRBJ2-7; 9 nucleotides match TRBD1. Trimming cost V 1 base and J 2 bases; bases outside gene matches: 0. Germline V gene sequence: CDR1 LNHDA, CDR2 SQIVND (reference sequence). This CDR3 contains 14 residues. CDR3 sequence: CASSIGQGAYEQYF. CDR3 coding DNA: TGTGCCAGTAGTATAGGACAGGGGGCCTACGAGCAGTACTTC.

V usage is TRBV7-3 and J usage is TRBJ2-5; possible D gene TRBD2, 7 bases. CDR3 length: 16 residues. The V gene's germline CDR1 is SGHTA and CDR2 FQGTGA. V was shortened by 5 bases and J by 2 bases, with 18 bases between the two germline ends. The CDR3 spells CASSLFGGTTQETQYF. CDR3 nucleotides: TGTGCCAGCAGCCTCTTCGGGGGGACAACACAAGAGACCCAGTACTTC.

CDR3: CASRDYGGYTF. In nucleotides, the CDR3 is TGTGCCAGCAGGGACTACGGGGGCTACACCTTC. The rearrangement links TRBV28 to TRBJ1-2; D uncertain. The CDR3 extends over 11 amino acids. Looked up from germline, CDR1 is MDHEN and CDR2 is SYDVKM. The V gene lost 6 bases and the J gene lost 8 bases, with 10 bases spanning the gap.

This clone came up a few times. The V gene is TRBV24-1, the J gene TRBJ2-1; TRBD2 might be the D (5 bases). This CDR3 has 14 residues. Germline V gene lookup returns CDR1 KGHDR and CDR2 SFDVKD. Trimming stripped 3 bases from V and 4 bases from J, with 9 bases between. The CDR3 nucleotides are TGTGCCACCAGTGATCCCAGGACTTACAATGAGCAGTTCTTC. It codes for CATSDPRTYNEQFF.

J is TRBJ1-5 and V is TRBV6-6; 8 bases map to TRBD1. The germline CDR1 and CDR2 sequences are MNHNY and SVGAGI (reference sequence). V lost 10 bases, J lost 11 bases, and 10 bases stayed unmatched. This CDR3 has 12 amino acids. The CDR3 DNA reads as TGTGCCACCACGACAGGGGCCGAGTCCCAGCATTTT. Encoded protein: CATTTGAESQHF.

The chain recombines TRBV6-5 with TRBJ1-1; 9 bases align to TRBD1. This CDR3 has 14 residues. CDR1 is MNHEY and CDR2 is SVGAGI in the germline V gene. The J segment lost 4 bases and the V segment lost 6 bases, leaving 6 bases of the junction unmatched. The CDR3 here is CASRGQGSFTEAFF. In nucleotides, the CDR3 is TGTGCCAGCAGAGGACAGGGGTCTTTCACTGAAGCTTTCTTT.

The CDR3: CASSLDILNTEAFF. Here the CDR3 DNA reads TGTGCCAGCAGCTTGGACATTTTGAACACTGAAGCTTTCTTT. The J gene is TRBJ1-1, the V gene TRBV5-5, with D unclear. This CDR3 spans 14 amino acids. Germline V gene data show CDR1 as SGHKS and CDR2 as YYEKEE (reference sequence). The V end lost 0 bases, the J end lost 0 bases, and 6 bases lay between the germline ends. Filled out from reference TRBV5-5 and TRBJ1-1, the complete variable domain reads DAGVTQSPTHLIKTRGQQVTLRCSPISGHKSVSWYQQVLGQGPQFIFQYYEKEERGRGNFPDRFSARQFPNYSSELNVNALLLGDSALYLCASSLDILNTEAFFGQGTRLTVV.

The CDR3 loop is CAWNRDTVNQPQHF. The CDR3 DNA reads TGTGCCTGGAACCGGGACACCGTCAATCAGCCCCAGCATTTT. The chain employs TRBV30 and TRBJ1-5; D is possibly TRBD1 (6 bases). The CDR3 contains 14 residues. The V gene's germline CDR1 is GTSNPN and CDR2 SVGIG (reference sequence). The V gene lost 4 bases and the J gene lost 3 bases, with 13 bases spanning the gap.